Below are 21 T cell receptor beta chains sequenced from a single sample in a study of blood T cell repertoires in COVID-19. The repertoire was sequenced with immunoSEQ multiplex PCR; TCRdb's copy has only in-frame clones and lacks some. The profile covers about 75,000 clones, with roughly 89% appearing a single time and approximately 6.4% taken by the ten largest. Sequenced input: peripheral blood. The receptors stem from a woman aged 45 to 65 with acute or convalescent COVID-19.

This clone was seen a few times. The J gene is TRBJ1-1, the V gene TRBV4-1; D perhaps matches TRBD1 (6 bases). Between the trimmed V and J ends, which lost 3 bases and 3 bases, there was a span of 8 bases. There are 13 residues in the CDR3. Per the germline V gene, CDR1 is MGHRA and CDR2 is YSYEKL. In DNA, the CDR3 is TGCGCCAGCAGCCAGGGGGCGTACACTGAAGCTTTCTTT. Residues: CASSQGAYTEAFF.

The genes are TRBV7-9 and TRBJ1-3; D is possibly TRBD1 (6 bases). CDR3 length: 14 amino acids. Germline CDR1 SEHNR, CDR2 FQNEAQ (reference sequence). V was clipped by 8 bases and J by 0 bases, with 11 bases between them. The CDR3 bases are TGTGCCAGCTGGGGGCAGAGCTCTGGAAACACCATATATTTT. Its protein product is CASWGQSSGNTIYF. The full variable domain, in which reference TRBV7-9 and TRBJ1-3 provide the parts outside the CDR3, is DTGVSQNPRHKITKRGQNVTFRCDPISEHNRLYWYRQTLGQGPEFLTYFQNEAQLEKSRLLSDRFSAERPKGSFSTLEIQRTEQGDSAMYLCASWGQSSGNTIYFGEGSWLTVV.

The chain joins TRBV29-1 to TRBJ2-4; 11 bases agree with TRBD2. Germline assignment: CDR1 SQVTM and CDR2 ANQGSEA. V dropped 3 bases and J dropped 4; count of bases not matched to a gene: 14. This CDR3 is 18 amino acids long. The CDR3 coding sequence is TGCAGCGTTGAGTCACTCGTCGGGCTAGCGGGAGGAAAAAACATTCAGTACTTC. Translation: CSVESLVGLAGGKNIQYF.

The genes are TRBV4-3 and TRBJ1-1; D remains ambiguous. CDR3 size: 13 residues. Germline CDR1 is LGHNA and CDR2 is YSLEER. V gave up 0 bases and J gave up 5 bases, with 7 bases separating them. The chain's CDR3 is CASSQDLRTEAFF. The CDR3 DNA reads as TGCGCCAGCAGCCAAGATCTCCGGACTGAAGCTTTCTTT.

About this clone itself: This sample also contains other DNA sequences that code for the same CDR3. The chain couples TRBV4-1 to TRBJ2-5; 7 bases agree with TRBD2. CDR3 length: 15 amino acids. V shed 1 base, J shed 5 bases, and the junction held 7 bases outside the gene matches. The germline V gene has CDR1 MGHRA and CDR2 YSYEKL. The DNA of the CDR3 is TGCGCCAGCAGCCAAGTCGGCGGGAGTGGCGAGACCCAGTACTTC. As protein: CASSQVGGSGETQYF.

The CDR3 here is CASSLLTGLTGELFF. CDR3 DNA sequence: TGTGCCAGCAGTCTCCTGACAGGGTTGACCGGGGAGCTGTTTTTT. The chain employs TRBV27 and TRBJ2-2; TRBD1 aligns across 7 bases. Per the germline V gene, CDR1 is MNHEY and CDR2 is SMNVEV (reference sequence). J was trimmed by 5 bases and V by 5 bases; bases with no gene match: 8. This CDR3 has 15 residues.

The rearrangement uses TRBV3-1 (or the pseudogene TRBV3-2) and TRBJ1-6; possibly TRBD1 for D (5 bases). V lost 3 bases and J 10 bases, leaving 13 bases between the germline ends. Germline CDR1 reads LGHDT; CDR2 reads YNNKEL (reference sequence). This CDR3 is 14 amino acids long. This chain's CDR3 is CASSQGRSRSPLHF. The CDR3, as DNA: TGTGCCAGCAGCCAGGGGCGTTCGAGGTCACCCCTCCACTTT.

This chain links TRBV5-1 with TRBJ1-1, with 10 bases aligning to TRBD1. Germline values: CDR1 SGHRS, CDR2 YFSETQ. V trimming: 3 bases; J trimming: 3 bases; junction bases outside the gene matches: 17. This CDR3 spans 19 amino acids. The CDR3 sequence is CASSSARDRGVGVYTEAFF. The CDR3 DNA sequence: TGCGCCAGCAGCTCCGCGCGGGACAGGGGAGTCGGCGTATACACTGAAGCTTTCTTT. Combining the CDR3 with reference TRBV5-1 and TRBJ1-1 gives the whole variable domain KAGVTQTPRYLIKTRGQQVTLSCSPISGHRSVSWYQQTPGQGLQFLFEYFSETQRNKGNFPGRFSGRQFSNSRSEMNVSTLELGDSALYLCASSSARDRGVGVYTEAFFGQGTRLTVV.

This sequence joins TRBV3-1 (or the pseudogene TRBV3-2) and TRBJ1-4; 9 bases are shared with TRBD1. This CDR3 region has 15 residues. V shed 1 base and J 8 bases; nucleotides not matched to a gene: 5. CDR1 LGHDT and CDR2 YNNKEL come from the germline V gene (reference sequence). CDR3 amino acids: CASSQAQGAAEKLFF. The CDR3 DNA reads as TGTGCCAGCAGCCAAGCACAGGGGGCAGCGGAAAAACTGTTTTTT.

CDR3 in amino acids: CASSAGQGRDNSPLHF. The DNA of the CDR3 is TGTGCCAGCAGTGCAGGACAGGGGAGGGATAATTCACCCCTCCACTTT. The chain uses TRBV25-1 and TRBJ1-6, with 9 bases fitting TRBD1. The CDR3 sequence is 16 residues long. Germline CDR1 and CDR2: MGHDK and SYGVNS. After removal of 4 bases from V and 5 bases from J, the junction contained 6 bases not matched to a gene.

J is TRBJ2-7 and V is TRBV3-1 (or the pseudogene TRBV3-2); a weak D match, TRBD2 (6 bases). Germline CDR1 is LGHDT and CDR2 is YNNKEL (reference sequence). This CDR3 is built from 15 residues. The germline V and J ends were trimmed by 1 base and 2 bases, with 12 bases remaining between them. CDR3 nucleotides: TGTGCCAGCAGCCAAGGTTCTAGCGAAACCTACGAGCAGTACTTC. Its protein product is CASSQGSSETYEQYF.

J is TRBJ1-4 and V is TRBV7-9; TRBD1 aligns across 9 bases. Germline lookup yields CDR1 SEHNR and CDR2 FQNEAQ (reference sequence). This CDR3 is 17 amino acids long. The ends lost 5 bases at V and 0 bases at J; junction bases unmatched: 7. CDR3 coding DNA: TGTGCCAGCAGCGTTGGGACAGGGCCTACAACTAATGAAAAACTGTTTTTT. It codes for CASSVGTGPTTNEKLFF.

This clone was seen a few times. The chain has TRBV11-3 and TRBJ2-1; D unresolved. Per germline, CDR1 SGHNT and CDR2 YENEEA. This CDR3 is built from 15 residues. The V gene lost 0 bases and the J gene lost 0 bases, with 6 bases spanning the gap. CDR3 protein: CASSLEASSYNEQFF. CDR3 nucleotides: TGTGCCAGCAGCTTAGAAGCTAGCTCCTACAATGAGCAGTTCTTC.

The rearrangement links TRBV11-2 to TRBJ2-7; no reliable D call. This CDR3 contains 13 residues. Per germline, CDR1 SGHAT and CDR2 FQNNGV. Between the trimmed V and J ends, which lost 5 bases and 0 bases, there was a span of 8 bases. CDR3 residues: CASSRESSYEQYF. CDR3 sequence (DNA): TGTGCCAGCAGCCGCGAGAGCTCCTACGAGCAGTACTTC.

V is TRBV18 and J is TRBJ1-1; the D gene is possibly TRBD1 (6 bases). Trimming cost V 6 bases and J 1 base, with 12 bases left between them. The CDR3 length is 14 residues. Germline V gives CDR1 KGHSH, CDR2 LQKENI. Here the CDR3 DNA reads TGTGCCAGCTCTCCGACAGGACAGAACACTGAAGCTTTCTTT. It yields the protein CASSPTGQNTEAFF. Filled out from reference TRBV18 and TRBJ1-1, the complete variable domain reads NAGVMQNPRHLVRRRGQEARLRCSPMKGHSHVYWYRQLPEEGLKFMVYLQKENIIDESGMPKERFSAEFPKEGPSILRIQQVVRGDSAAYFCASSPTGQNTEAFFGQGTRLTVV.

The V and J genes are TRBV3-1 (or the pseudogene TRBV3-2) and TRBJ2-1, with D maybe TRBD2 (7 bases). Germline V gene sequence: CDR1 LGHDT, CDR2 YNNKEL (reference sequence). Trimming pared 4 bases from V and 7 bases from J, leaving 23 bases between. This CDR3 has 17 residues. The DNA of the CDR3 is TGTGCCAGCAGCCCTAAGGTAGGGGGAGGGCGGTTTAATGAGCAGTTCTTC. Translation gives CASSPKVGGGRFNEQFF.

The chain has TRBV2 and TRBJ1-2; 9 positions agree with TRBD1. The J segment lost 4 bases and the V segment lost 5 bases, leaving 5 bases of the junction unmatched. This CDR3 is 14 amino acids long. From germline, CDR1 is SNHLY and CDR2 FYNNEI. The CDR3 is CASSPPDRGYGYTF. In nucleotides, the CDR3 is TGTGCCAGCAGTCCCCCGGACAGGGGCTATGGCTACACCTTC.

The chain uses TRBV9 and TRBJ1-2; no clear D gene. The V end was cut by 4 bases, the J end by 7 bases, with 26 bases between. The germline gives CDR1 SGDLS, CDR2 YYNGEE. The CDR3 is 17 residues long. CDR3 sequence (DNA): TGTGCCAGCAGCCCACGGGATGGGCGGCCGGTGCGAGGTGGCTACACCTTC. As protein: CASSPRDGRPVRGGYTF.

The rearrangement joins TRBV27 to TRBJ2-7; D is unclear. V shed 6 bases and J shed 0 bases, with 15 bases lying between them. The CDR3 runs 15 residues. Germline CDR1 reads MNHEY; CDR2 reads SMNVEV (reference sequence). In DNA, the CDR3 is TGTGCCAGCAGAGCGATAACTGAACTCTCCTACGAGCAGTACTTC. Amino acid sequence: CASRAITELSYEQYF.

The chain couples TRBV20-1 to TRBJ1-2; 7 bases map to TRBD1. CDR1 is DFQATT, CDR2 SNEGSKA, per germline (reference sequence). Trimming at V came to 6 bases and at J to 6 bases, leaving 4 bases not matched to a gene. The CDR3 has 11 amino acids. The CDR3, as DNA: TGCAGTGCCACCGGGACAGATGGCTACACCTTC. It codes for CSATGTDGYTF.

The rearrangement links TRBV4-1 to TRBJ1-5; TRBD1 aligns across 9 bases. The germline V gene has CDR1 MGHRA and CDR2 YSYEKL. The V segment lost 0 bases and the J segment 7 bases; nucleotides outside the gene matches: 4. The CDR3 totals 15 residues. In DNA, the CDR3 is TGCGCCAGCAGCCAAGACGGACAGGGGAAACAGCCCCAGCATTTT. Amino acid sequence: CASSQDGQGKQPQHF.